The 11 T cell receptor beta chains in this list originate from one sample, sequenced in a study of blood T cell repertoires in COVID-19. Sequencing was performed with immunoSEQ multiplex PCR; in TCRdb, only in-frame clones are kept and a portion is missing. The table lists some 200,000 clones, 75% to 85% of them singletons. The source material was PBMCs or T cells enriched from blood (not recorded which). The receptors derive from a woman in her forties with acute COVID-19.

V usage is TRBV23-1 and J usage is TRBJ2-7; 7 bases fit TRBD1. TRBV23-1 is designated an ORF whose function remains uncertain. V trimming: 8 bases; J trimming: 0 bases; junction bases outside the gene matches: 13. CDR3 length: 16 amino acids. CDR3 protein: CASGNPNRDSSYEQYF. The CDR3 nucleotides read TGCGCCAGCGGGAACCCGAATCGGGACAGCTCCTACGAGCAGTACTTC.

This CDR3 reads CASSHVGRGVGTEAFF. CDR3 bases: TGCGCCAGCAGCCATGTGGGGAGGGGCGTAGGCACTGAAGCTTTCTTT. V is TRBV4-1 and J is TRBJ1-1, with D maybe TRBD1 (5 bases). The V end was cut by 3 bases, the J end by 4 bases, with 18 bases between. The CDR3 length is 16 residues. Germline CDR1 MGHRA, CDR2 YSYEKL.

This chain connects TRBV2 to TRBJ1-6, with D hard to call. Germline V gene data show CDR1 as SNHLY and CDR2 as FYNNEI. Trimming took 4 bases from V and 7 from J, leaving 8 bases between them. The CDR3 covers 13 residues. The DNA for the CDR3 is TGTGCCAGCAGTGGGCGGATGAATTCACCCCTCCACTTT. Amino acid sequence: CASSGRMNSPLHF.

The rearrangement links TRBV5-1 to TRBJ2-7, with a tentative D call TRBD2 (6 bases). CDR3 length: 15 residues. Germline V CDR1 and CDR2: SGHRS, YFSETQ. V was cut by 4 bases and J by 1 base, with 15 bases left in between. CDR3 in DNA: TGCGCCAGCAGCGGAGGGGATTGGGTTTCCTACGAGCAGTACTTC. Residues: CASSGGDWVSYEQYF. The complete variable domain, with remaining parts taken from reference TRBV5-1 and TRBJ2-7, reads KAGVTQTPRYLIKTRGQQVTLSCSPISGHRSVSWYQQTPGQGLQFLFEYFSETQRNKGNFPGRFSGRQFSNSRSEMNVSTLELGDSALYLCASSGGDWVSYEQYFGPGTRLTVT.

The chain recombines TRBV27 with TRBJ1-1; D unresolved. Germline-derived CDR1 and CDR2 are MNHEY and SMNVEV (reference sequence). V lost 7 bases to trimming and J lost 3 bases, with 24 bases between them. CDR3 length equals 17 residues. The CDR3 here is CASTQRGSRVLDTEAFF. The CDR3 DNA reads TGTGCCAGCACCCAAAGAGGGTCTCGAGTTTTGGACACTGAAGCTTTCTTT.

This clone was detected a few times. The chain carries TRBV23-1 and TRBJ2-5; TRBD2 agrees at 11 bases. TRBV23-1 is annotated as an ORF whose role is uncertain. The CDR3 totals 18 residues. The J segment lost 1 base and the V segment lost 3 bases, leaving 10 bases of the junction unmatched. CDR3 nucleotides: TGCGCCAGCAGTCAGGGGAGGCTCACTAGCGGGAGCCAAGAGACCCAGTACTTC. Its translation is CASSQGRLTSGSQETQYF.

The J gene is TRBJ1-2, the V gene TRBV29-1; a weak D match, TRBD1 (5 bases). The CDR3 covers 13 residues. The V gene lost 4 bases and the J gene lost 3 bases, with 12 bases spanning the gap. CDR1 and CDR2 (germline): SQVTM, ANQGSEA. The CDR3 DNA sequence: TGCAGCGTTGGCTTCCAGGGTGACTATGGCTACACCTTC. It specifies CSVGFQGDYGYTF.

This clone was seen just once. This chain uses TRBV9 with TRBJ2-5; D gene ambiguous. The CDR3 is 16 amino acids. Looked up from germline, CDR1 is SGDLS and CDR2 is YYNGEE. Between the trimmed V and J ends, which lost 0 bases and 2 bases, there was a span of 14 bases. In nucleotides, the CDR3 is TGTGCCAGCAGCGTAGGCACAGCCAAAGTTCAAGAGACCCAGTACTTC. It specifies CASSVGTAKVQETQYF. The full variable domain, completed using reference TRBV9 and TRBJ2-5, is DSGVTQTPKHLITATGQRVTLRCSPRSGDLSVYWYQQSLDQGLQFLIQYYNGEERAKGNILERFSAQQFPDLHSELNLSSLELGDSALYFCASSVGTAKVQETQYFGPGTRLLVL.

The V and J genes are TRBV24-1 and TRBJ1-1; TRBD1 matches 7 bases. CDR1 is KGHDR and CDR2 is SFDVKD in the germline V gene. The length of the CDR3 is 13 residues. The V and J ends lost 7 bases and 3 bases, in that order; junction bases with no gene match: 4. CDR3 DNA sequence: TGTGCCACCAGAGGACAGGATTACACTGAAGCTTTCTTT. The encoded protein is CATRGQDYTEAFF.

The J gene is TRBJ1-2, the V gene TRBV6-5; no reliable D call. The CDR3 loop spans 14 amino acids. Germline CDR1 reads MNHEY; CDR2 reads SVGAGI. Trimming left V 4 bases short and J 3 bases short, with 12 bases between. CDR3 residues: CASSLDKRYYGYTF. CDR3 DNA: TGTGCCAGCAGTTTAGACAAGCGGTACTATGGCTACACCTTC.

V usage is TRBV5-4 and J usage is TRBJ2-2; tentative D call: TRBD1 (5 bases). Germline lookup yields CDR1 SGHNT and CDR2 YYREEE (reference sequence). The CDR3 covers 15 residues. Trimming left V 1 base short and J 7 bases short, with 14 bases between. CDR3 amino acids: CASSLKGVTVGELFF. The DNA of the CDR3 is TGTGCCAGCAGCTTGAAAGGGGTTACGGTCGGGGAGCTGTTTTTT.